This T cell receptor (beta chain) derives from a study of blood T cell repertoires in COVID-19. Across the whole study: Sources were T cells, B-cell-depleted T cells, or PBMCs; the material itself was cDNA or gDNA.

After removal of 0 bases from V and 7 bases from J, the junction contained 4 bases not matched to a gene. This CDR3 has 15 residues. Germline V gene data show CDR1 as SGHRS and CDR2 as YFSETQ. Produced via immunoSEQ multiplex PCR; TCRdb's table is partial and in-frame only. The sample records approximately 89,000 clones, 85% being singletons. The material sequenced was peripheral blood. The chain combines TRBV5-1 with TRBJ1-2; 12 bases line up with TRBD1. The receptor was derived from a woman between 65 and 79 years old with acute or convalescent COVID-19. The CDR3 reads CASSLAGTGGTGYTF. The CDR3 region has the DNA TGCGCCAGCAGCTTGGCCGGGACAGGGGGCACTGGCTACACCTTC.